The 18 T cell receptor beta chains below come from one sample, sequenced in a study of blood T cells in healthy people across ages. PCR was performed a second time for about 7 to 11 cycles using a sample-barcoded 5' primer and a J-beta primer mix. One entry per CDR3 protein results from TCRdb running MiXCR on the 5' RACE reads. This repertoire shows about 1,000,000 distinct CDR3 sequences, 45% found once; its top ten account for around 18%. Sequenced material: blood. The receptors come from a woman aged 55-70 years in good health.

This sequence joins TRBV7-9 and TRBJ2-4; D may be TRBD1 (5 bases). The J call could be wrong; TRBJ2-7 is a better fit for the DNA end. Germline loops: CDR1 SEHNR, CDR2 FQNEAQ (reference sequence). The CDR3 is made up of 13 amino acids. The CDR3 here is CASSLKGHYEQYF. The CDR3 bases are TGTGCCAGCAGCTTAAAAGGACATTACGAGCAGTACTTC.

This rearrangement joins TRBV5-1 to TRBJ1-4; D might be TRBD1 (5 bases). V lost 0 bases and J lost 0, with 9 bases in between. The CDR3 covers 16 residues. Germline CDR1 reads SGHRS; CDR2 reads YFSETQ. The CDR3 nucleotides read TGCGCCAGCAGCTTGGAGGGGATTGCAACTAATGAAAAACTGTTTTTT. It codes for CASSLEGIATNEKLFF.

The chain recombines TRBV14 with TRBJ2-1; TRBD1 might be the D (5 bases). The J call may be incorrect, as the DNA end agrees better with TRBJ2-7. From germline, CDR1 is SGHDN and CDR2 FVKESK. The CDR3 totals 15 residues. The CDR3 region has the DNA TGTGCCAGCACTTTCGCTGGGGCCCGCTACAATGAGCAGTACTTC. It encodes CASTFAGARYNEQYF.

V is TRBV12-3 or TRBV12-4 and J is TRBJ1-5; no definite D call. The CDR3 extends over 14 amino acids. Trimming took off 5 bases at V and 2 bases at J, with 10 bases between the two ends. The DNA of the CDR3 is TGTGCCAGCAGTATTTCAGGTCGCAATCAGCCCCAGCATTTT. Translation: CASSISGRNQPQHF.

This clonotype has more than one count but fewer than ten. The chain links TRBV6-2 or TRBV6-3 to TRBJ1-4; D not certain. The V end lost 6 bases, the J end lost 2 bases, and 10 bases lay between the germline ends. In germline, CDR1 is MNHEY, CDR2 SVGEGT. This CDR3 has 14 residues. The CDR3 here is CASRPRSTNEKLFF. Written as DNA, the CDR3 is TGTGCCAGCAGACCCCGGTCTACTAATGAAAAACTGTTTTTT.

In this sample, this clonotype turned up once. The chain employs TRBV12-3 or TRBV12-4 and TRBJ2-1; TRBD2 agrees at 11 bases. J gave up 8 bases and V 1 base, and 4 bases lay outside the gene matches. The length of the CDR3 is 15 residues. CDR3 sequence (DNA): TGTGCCAGCAGTTTAGAACTAGCGGGAGTAGATGAGCAGTTCTTC. This encodes CASSLELAGVDEQFF.

The chain employs TRBV11-2 and TRBJ2-3; maybe TRBD1 (6 bases). The CDR3 extends over 15 amino acids. In germline, CDR1 is SGHAT, CDR2 FQNNGV. V lost 2 bases and J 1 base, leaving 10 bases between the germline ends. The CDR3, as DNA: TGTGCCAGCAGCTTACAGGGGCAGGGCACAGATACGCAGTATTTT. Its protein product is CASSLQGQGTDTQYF.

In DNA, the CDR3 is TGTGCCAGCAGCAAACCCCTAGCGGGAGAGGTCCATGAGCAGTTCTTC. Translating gives CASSKPLAGEVHEQFF. The chain is built from TRBV11-2 and TRBJ2-1, with 10 nucleotides matching TRBD2. The CDR3 totals 16 residues. CDR1 is SGHAT and CDR2 is FQNNGV in the germline V gene. With 5 bases clipped from V and 8 bases from J, the junction kept 12 bases outside the gene matches.

This chain connects TRBV28 to TRBJ1-2, with D hard to call. The V end lost 5 bases, the J end lost 4 bases, and 20 bases lay between the germline ends. Per the germline V gene, CDR1 is MDHEN and CDR2 is SYDVKM. The CDR3 consists of 16 residues. The CDR3, as DNA: TGTGCCAGCAGTCAACCAAGCGGGGTTTCCTTCTATGGCTACACCTTC. Translation: CASSQPSGVSFYGYTF.

The genes are TRBV10-3 and TRBJ2-7; 8 nucleotides align to TRBD1. The ends lost 2 bases at V and 5 bases at J; junction bases unmatched: 2. The germline V gene encodes CDR1 ENHRY and CDR2 SYGVKD. This CDR3 contains 13 residues. CDR3 coding DNA: TGTGCCATCAGTGAGGCAGGGGGCGACGAGCAGTACTTC. This gives the protein CAISEAGGDEQYF.

This clonotype occurred many times. The chain's CDR3 is CAWRRLSGANVLTF. The CDR3 nucleotides are TGTGCCTGGAGGCGGCTTTCTGGGGCCAACGTCCTGACTTTC. The chain carries TRBV30 and TRBJ2-6; D is unresolved. The V end was cut by 3 bases, the J end by 1 base, with 7 bases between. Germline V CDR1 and CDR2: GTSNPN, SVGIG (reference sequence). This CDR3 spans 14 amino acids.

CDR3 in DNA: TGCAGCGTTGTTCAGGGACATCCTAACTATGGCTACACCTTC. Its translation is CSVVQGHPNYGYTF. The V and J genes are TRBV29-1 and TRBJ1-2; TRBD1 is a possible D gene (6 bases). Trimming took 4 bases from V and 0 from J, leaving 12 bases between them. The CDR3 runs to 14 residues. Germline CDR1 is SQVTM and CDR2 is ANQGSEA. Drawing the rest from reference TRBV29-1 and TRBJ1-2, the complete variable domain is SAVISQKPSRDICQRGTSLTIQCQVDSQVTMMFWYRQQPGQSLTLIATANQGSEATYESGFVIDKFPISRPNLTFSTLTVSNMSPEDSSIYLCSVVQGHPNYGYTFGSGTRLTVV.

J is TRBJ2-5 and V is TRBV9; D ambiguous. Germline V gene sequence: CDR1 SGDLS, CDR2 YYNGEE. The CDR3 extends over 14 amino acids. V was cut by 0 bases and J by 0 bases, with 6 bases left in between. The CDR3 protein is CASSVAGDQETQYF. CDR3 DNA: TGTGCCAGCAGCGTAGCCGGAGACCAAGAGACCCAGTACTTC.

V is TRBV28 and J is TRBJ1-5, with a possible D match to TRBD1 (6 bases). There are 15 residues in the CDR3. Trimming took off 2 bases at V and 6 bases at J, with 14 bases between the two ends. Germline CDR1 reads MDHEN; CDR2 reads SYDVKM. CDR3 loop: CASSLLQGGGQPQHF. The DNA for the CDR3 is TGTGCCAGCAGTTTACTACAGGGAGGAGGTCAGCCCCAGCATTTT. The full variable domain, in which reference TRBV28 and TRBJ1-5 provide the parts outside the CDR3, is DVKVTQSSRYLVKRTGEKVFLECVQDMDHENMFWYRQDPGLGLRLIYFSYDVKMKEKGDIPEGYSVSREKKERFSLILESASTNQTSMYLCASSLLQGGGQPQHFGDGTRLSIL.

The chain combines TRBV18 with TRBJ2-5; D remains ambiguous. V dropped 0 bases and J dropped 5 bases, with 13 bases sitting between them. Germline V gene data show CDR1 as KGHSH and CDR2 as LQKENI. The CDR3 consists of 15 residues. The CDR3 DNA reads as TGTGCCAGCTCACCACCGGTGGGTTTGTTGGAGACCCAGTACTTC. It translates to CASSPPVGLLETQYF. The complete variable domain, with remaining parts taken from reference TRBV18 and TRBJ2-5, reads NAGVMQNPRHLVRRRGQEARLRCSPMKGHSHVYWYRQLPEEGLKFMVYLQKENIIDESGMPKERFSAEFPKEGPSILRIQQVVRGDSAAYFCASSPPVGLLETQYFGPGTRLLVL.

V and J are TRBV19 and TRBJ2-5; 7 positions match TRBD1. V lost 5 bases to trimming and J lost 5 bases; unmatched junction nucleotides: 11. There are 15 residues in the CDR3. CDR1 and CDR2 from the germline V gene are LNHDA and SQIVND (reference sequence). CDR3 sequence (DNA): TGTGCCAGTAGTCCGATGACAGGGTTGTTGGAGACCCAGTACTTC. Protein: CASSPMTGLLETQYF. The whole variable domain, filled in from reference TRBV19 and TRBJ2-5, reads DGGITQSPKYLFRKEGQNVTLSCEQNLNHDAMYWYRQDPGQGLRLIYYSQIVNDFQKGDIAEGYSVSREKKESFPLTVTSAQKNPTAFYLCASSPMTGLLETQYFGPGTRLLVL.

The chain joins TRBV11-2 to TRBJ1-4; D ambiguous. This CDR3 has 15 residues. Germline V gene data show CDR1 as SGHAT and CDR2 as FQNNGV. Trimming took 2 bases from V and 8 from J, leaving 15 bases between them. The CDR3 region is CASSLQGGKGEKLFF. The CDR3 DNA reads TGTGCCAGCAGCTTACAAGGAGGAAAGGGAGAAAAACTGTTTTTT.

The chain employs TRBV29-1 and TRBJ2-3, with D perhaps TRBD1 (6 bases). V was pared by 7 bases and J by 0 bases, with 8 bases between. The germline V gene encodes CDR1 SQVTM and CDR2 ANQGSEA. CDR3 size: 12 residues. CDR3 sequence reads: CSGTGSTDTQYF. The CDR3 nucleotides are TGCAGCGGTACAGGGAGCACAGATACGCAGTATTTT.